The entry that follows covers one T cell receptor (beta chain) sequence. Its antigen is unknown. Per-base quality was not reported, and no clone a single base away is much larger than it. In Seattle, one collaborating source enrolled patients while the infection was active and tracked those patients longitudinally over the course of disease. Each collaborating institution followed its own protocols to collect whole blood in K2EDTA tubes. Collaborator samples were shipped for TCRbeta analysis as frozen whole blood, isolated PBMCs, or DNA extracted from either sample type. The immunoSEQ Assay, a bias-controlled multiplex PCR, was used to amplify TCRbeta CDR3 regions from genomic DNA. Per the authors' processing: The number of nucleated cells in each sample was estimated from the amplification of reference gene primers within the assay. To quantify the absolute abundance of each unique TCRbeta CDR3 rearrangement, sequence reads were collapsed and filtered. For each sample, productive Simpson clonality was calculated by taking the square root of Simpson's diversity index across productive rearrangements. Entries here come from immuneACCESS through TCRdb and include only in-frame sequences with V and J called. Some clones fail to appear in such tables; in the studies checked, an unresolved V gene covers under half of the shortfall, and the cause of the remainder is unknown. For V, J and clone size, that table is used; D and trimming come from the DNA. For this sample the table gives fewer than 350,000 clones, of which roughly 90% were detected only once. Roughly 12% of the sample goes to the ten largest clones.

This specimen belongs to a study of blood T cell repertoires in COVID-19 (dated by TCRdb to 2019 to 2021). Background on the whole study: Collaborator samples came from the United States, Italy and Spain and covered acute and convalescent phases of COVID-19. The material from the prospective study consisted of cDNA or gDNA derived from T cells, B-cell-depleted T cells, or PBMCs. Deeply sampled blood TCRbeta repertoires from subjects exposed to, actively infected with, or recovered from COVID-19 were included in the dataset. The repertoires were released in a freely available public database meant as a resource for research on the immune response to SARS-CoV-2. Samples came from the ongoing ImmuneRACE study (first 160 participants) plus 1,254 subjects from 6 global collaborators. The sample metadata nearly always contained a de-identified subject ID, COVID-19 status, age in years and sex. HLA class I and class II types, where available, came from metadata supplied by the sample provider rather than from assay-based typing.

General study outcomes and caveats: Clinical and demographic metadata were provided uncurated, with the amount varying by source and participant.

CDR3 length: 14 amino acids, cysteine to phenylalanine. Kept here is only the CDR3 DNA, which spans 42 bases and is read in frame from base 1. According to the germline V gene, CDR1 reads SGHTA and CDR2 reads FQGNSA. Compared with germline, V lacks 3 bases and J lacks 5 bases; bases without a gene match: 6. This receptor was identified in a woman in her 30s with COVID-19, enrolled during active disease. Here the chain combines TRBV7-2 and TRBJ2-7; 8 bases in the middle match TRBD2. Sequenced input: peripheral blood. The CDR3 protein is CASSFAGGRDEQYF. The sequenced DNA is TGTGCCAGCAGCTTTGCGGGGGGCCGCGACGAGCAGTACTTC.